The clone carrying this TCR beta chain was detected ten times or more. The germline V gene has CDR1 SGHRS and CDR2 YFSETQ. The CDR3 length is 16 residues. V dropped 0 bases and J dropped 8; count of bases not matched to a gene: 7. As part of library construction, unique molecular identifiers were attached to individual cDNA molecules. From the 5' RACE reads, TCRdb called clonotypes with MiXCR, one entry per CDR3 protein. The sample carries some 22,000 distinct CDR3 sequences, about 4.5% recorded once. The data belong to a study of early T cells in non-severe SARS-CoV-2 infection. The wider study: Bulk RNA from unsorted whole blood was sequenced; chains were unpaired.

This TCR was recovered from an adult who was a healthcare worker with PCR-confirmed SARS-CoV-2 infection or an uninfected control (not recorded which). Sequenced: whole blood. The J gene is TRBJ1-6, the V gene TRBV5-1, with 8 positions matching TRBD1. The CDR3 loop is CASSLGTGRRDSPLHF. In DNA, the CDR3 is TGCGCCAGCAGCTTGGGGACAGGGAGAAGAGATTCACCCCTCCACTTT.